This T cell receptor beta chain derives from a study of blood T cell repertoires in COVID-19. As for the study in general: T cells, B-cell-depleted T cells, or PBMCs provided the cDNA or gDNA that served as material.

This clone occurred once. TCRdb keeps only in-frame clones here, not all; method: immunoSEQ multiplex PCR. Of about 180,000 clones detected, around 88% appear once; the ten largest clones hold over 7.5%. Germline values: CDR1 KGHSY, CDR2 FQNENV. This CDR3 contains 15 residues. Trimming at V came to 2 bases and at J to 9 bases, leaving 9 bases not matched to a gene. Among Cohort 3 donors, those recovered had two negative PCRs, clearance, or symptom resolution. The sequenced sample consisted of PBMCs or T cells enriched from blood (not recorded which). The TCR comes from a woman in her 30s who had recovered from COVID-19. V is TRBV16 and J is TRBJ2-5; 10 nucleotides match TRBD1. The DNA of the CDR3 is TGTGCCAGCAGCCAACAGAGGACAGGGGGTCGGGCCCAGTACTTC. Translating gives CASSQQRTGGRAQYF.